This TCR beta chain was retrieved from a study of tumor-infiltrating lymphocytes in primary liver carcinoma. Of note for this clonotype: The antigen remains unidentified.

Making TCR beta cDNA involved around 500 ng total RNA and a constant-region primer. ARM-PCR was slightly modified, and three nested multiplex PCR rounds with it gave rise to the TCR beta libraries. A single record per CDR3 protein comes from TCRdb applying MiXCR to the multiplex PCR reads. Among about 100,000 distinct CDR3 sequences listed, around two thirds were seen once. Study-wide findings and caveats: Less overlap was seen in tumor-adjacent and tumor-blood pairs than in tumor region pairs.

For each extraction, RNA and DNA were obtained together from 20-30 mg of unsorted bulk tissue. The sequence was obtained from a woman aged 55-70 years with primary liver carcinoma and hepatitis B virus infection. The source material was liver tumor tissue from sampling region 2. Subset described: tumor region T2, inferior pole.

CDR3 DNA: TGTGCCAGCAGAAGGGGGCGTAACAATCAGCCCCAGCATTTT. Protein: CASRRGRNNQPQHF. The J gene is TRBJ1-5, the V gene TRBV28, with TRBD1 matching over 7 bases. V shed 6 bases and J 3 bases; nucleotides not matched to a gene: 5. Looked up from germline, CDR1 is MDHEN and CDR2 is SYDVKM. The CDR3 loop spans 14 amino acids. The full variable domain, its missing parts supplied by reference TRBV28 and TRBJ1-5, is DVKVTQSSRYLVKRTGEKVFLECVQDMDHENMFWYRQDPGLGLRLIYFSYDVKMKEKGDIPEGYSVSREKKERFSLILESASTNQTSMYLCASRRGRNNQPQHFGDGTRLSIL.